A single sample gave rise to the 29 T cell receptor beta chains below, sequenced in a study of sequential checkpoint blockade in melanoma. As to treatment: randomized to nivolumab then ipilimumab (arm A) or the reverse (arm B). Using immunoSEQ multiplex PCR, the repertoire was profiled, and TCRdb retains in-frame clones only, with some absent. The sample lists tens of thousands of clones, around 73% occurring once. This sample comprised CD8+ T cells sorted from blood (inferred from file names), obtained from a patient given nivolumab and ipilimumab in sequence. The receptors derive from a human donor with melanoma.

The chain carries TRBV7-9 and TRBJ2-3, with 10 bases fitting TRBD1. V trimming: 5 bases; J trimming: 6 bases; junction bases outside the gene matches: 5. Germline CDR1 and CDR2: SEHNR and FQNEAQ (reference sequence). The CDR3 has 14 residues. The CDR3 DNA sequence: TGTGCCAGCAGCCCGGGACAGGGGCGTGATACGCAGTATTTT. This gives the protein CASSPGQGRDTQYF.

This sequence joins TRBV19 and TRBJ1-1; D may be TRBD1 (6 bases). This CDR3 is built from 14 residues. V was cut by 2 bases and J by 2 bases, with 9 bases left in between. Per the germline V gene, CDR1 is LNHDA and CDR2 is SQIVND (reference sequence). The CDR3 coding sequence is TGTGCCAGTAGTATATCAGGGGTTAACACTGAAGCTTTCTTT. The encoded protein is CASSISGVNTEAFF.

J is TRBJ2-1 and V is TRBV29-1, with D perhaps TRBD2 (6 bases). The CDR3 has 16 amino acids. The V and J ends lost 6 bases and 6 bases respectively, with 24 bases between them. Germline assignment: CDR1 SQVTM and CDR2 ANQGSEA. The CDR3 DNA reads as TGCAGCGTAGAGAGCCCCTCGATAGCGGATGGCAATGAGCAGTTCTTC. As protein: CSVESPSIADGNEQFF.

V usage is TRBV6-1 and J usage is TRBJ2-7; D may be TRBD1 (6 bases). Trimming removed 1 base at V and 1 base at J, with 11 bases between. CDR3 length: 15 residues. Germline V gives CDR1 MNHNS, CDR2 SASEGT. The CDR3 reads CASSEGWGTSYEQYF. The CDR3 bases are TGTGCCAGCAGTGAAGGGTGGGGGACATCCTACGAGCAGTACTTC.

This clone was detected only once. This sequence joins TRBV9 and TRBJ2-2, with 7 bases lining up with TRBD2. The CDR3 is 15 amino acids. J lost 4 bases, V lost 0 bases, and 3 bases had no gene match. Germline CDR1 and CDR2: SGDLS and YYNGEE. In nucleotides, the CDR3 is TGTGCCAGCAGCGTAGGATGGACTAGCACCGGGGAGCTGTTTTTT. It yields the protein CASSVGWTSTGELFF.

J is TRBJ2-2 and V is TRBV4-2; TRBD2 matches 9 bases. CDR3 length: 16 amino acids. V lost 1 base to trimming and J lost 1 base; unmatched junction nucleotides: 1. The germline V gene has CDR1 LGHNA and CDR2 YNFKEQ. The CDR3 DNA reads TGTGCCAGCAGCCAAGGACTAGCGGAGAACACCGGGGAGCTGTTTTTT. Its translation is CASSQGLAENTGELFF.

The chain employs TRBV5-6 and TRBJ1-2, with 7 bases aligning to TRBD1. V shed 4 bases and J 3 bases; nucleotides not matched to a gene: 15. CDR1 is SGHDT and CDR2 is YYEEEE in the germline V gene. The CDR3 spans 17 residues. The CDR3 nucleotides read TGTGCCAGCAGCCCAGGCACCGGGACAGCGCCTTACTATGGCTACACCTTC. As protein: CASSPGTGTAPYYGYTF. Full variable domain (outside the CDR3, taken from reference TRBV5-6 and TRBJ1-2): DAGVTQSPTHLIKTRGQQVTLRCSPKSGHDTVSWYQQALGQGPQFIFQYYEEEERQRGNFPDRFSGHQFPNYSSELNVNALLLGDSALYLCASSPGTGTAPYYGYTFGSGTRLTVV.

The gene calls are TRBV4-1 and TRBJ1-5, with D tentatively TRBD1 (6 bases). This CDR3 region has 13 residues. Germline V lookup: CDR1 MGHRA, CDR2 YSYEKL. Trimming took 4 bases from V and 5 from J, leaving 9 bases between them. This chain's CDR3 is CASSRTAHQPQHF. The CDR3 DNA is TGCGCCAGCAGCCGGACAGCTCATCAGCCCCAGCATTTT.

CDR3 amino acids: CASSQGSMNTEAFF. CDR3 DNA sequence: TGTGCCAGCAGCCAAGGTAGTATGAACACTGAAGCTTTCTTT. V and J are TRBV4-2 and TRBJ1-1; no clear D. CDR3 length: 14 amino acids. V was trimmed by 1 base and J by 0 bases, leaving 6 bases between them. The germline gives CDR1 LGHNA, CDR2 YNFKEQ.

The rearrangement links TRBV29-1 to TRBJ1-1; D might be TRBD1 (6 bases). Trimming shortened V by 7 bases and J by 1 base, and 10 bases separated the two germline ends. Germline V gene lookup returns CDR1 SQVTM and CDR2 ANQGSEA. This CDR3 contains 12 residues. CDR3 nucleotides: TGCAGCGCTCCGGGACAGAACACTGAAGCTTTCTTT. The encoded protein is CSAPGQNTEAFF.

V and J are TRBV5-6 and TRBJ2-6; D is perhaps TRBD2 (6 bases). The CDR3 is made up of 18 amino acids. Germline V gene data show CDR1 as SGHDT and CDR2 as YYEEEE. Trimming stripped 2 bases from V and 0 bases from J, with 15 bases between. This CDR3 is CASSLGGFPSSGANVLTF. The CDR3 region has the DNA TGTGCCAGCAGCTTAGGAGGGTTCCCTTCCTCTGGGGCCAACGTCCTGACTTTC.

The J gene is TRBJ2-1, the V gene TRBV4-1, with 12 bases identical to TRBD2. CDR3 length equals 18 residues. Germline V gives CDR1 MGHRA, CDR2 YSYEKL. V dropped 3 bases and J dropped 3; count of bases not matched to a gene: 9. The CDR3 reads CASSHGSSGGAFYNEQFF. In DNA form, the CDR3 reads TGCGCCAGCAGCCATGGATCTAGCGGGGGGGCATTCTACAATGAGCAGTTCTTC.

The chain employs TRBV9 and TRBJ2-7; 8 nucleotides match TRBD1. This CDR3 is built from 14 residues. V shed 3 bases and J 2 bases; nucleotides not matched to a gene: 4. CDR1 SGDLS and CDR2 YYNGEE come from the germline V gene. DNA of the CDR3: TGTGCCAGCAGCGCTGGGACAGGAACCTACGAGCAGTACTTC. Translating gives CASSAGTGTYEQYF.

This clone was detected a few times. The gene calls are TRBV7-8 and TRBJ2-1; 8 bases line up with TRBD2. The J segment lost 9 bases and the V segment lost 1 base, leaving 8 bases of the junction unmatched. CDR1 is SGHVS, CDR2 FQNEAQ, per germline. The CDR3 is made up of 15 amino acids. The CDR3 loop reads CASSLGRAGVGEQFF. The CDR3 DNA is TGTGCCAGCAGCTTAGGTCGAGCGGGAGTCGGTGAGCAGTTCTTC.

This CDR3 is CASSQYSLTRQNTGELFF. The CDR3 DNA sequence: TGCGCCAGCAGCCAATATTCCCTGACTAGACAGAACACCGGGGAGCTGTTTTTT. This chain joins TRBV4-1 and TRBJ2-2; D is possibly TRBD2 (6 bases). Trimming shortened V by 2 bases and J by 1 base, and 17 bases separated the two germline ends. In germline, CDR1 is MGHRA, CDR2 YSYEKL. The CDR3 runs to 18 residues.

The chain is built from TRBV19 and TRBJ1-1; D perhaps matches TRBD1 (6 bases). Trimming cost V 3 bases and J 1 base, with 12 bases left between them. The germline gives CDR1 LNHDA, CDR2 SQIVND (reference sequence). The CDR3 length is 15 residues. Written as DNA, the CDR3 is TGTGCCAGTAGTATTCGGGGGGCGCCGAACACTGAAGCTTTCTTT. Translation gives CASSIRGAPNTEAFF. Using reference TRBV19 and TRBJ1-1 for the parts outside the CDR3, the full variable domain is DGGITQSPKYLFRKEGQNVTLSCEQNLNHDAMYWYRQDPGQGLRLIYYSQIVNDFQKGDIAEGYSVSREKKESFPLTVTSAQKNPTAFYLCASSIRGAPNTEAFFGQGTRLTVV.

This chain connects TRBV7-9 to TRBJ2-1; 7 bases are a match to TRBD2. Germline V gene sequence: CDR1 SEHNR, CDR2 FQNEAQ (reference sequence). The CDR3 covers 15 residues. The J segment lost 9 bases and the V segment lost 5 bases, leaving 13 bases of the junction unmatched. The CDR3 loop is CASSTQGGPTGEQFF. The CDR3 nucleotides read TGTGCCAGCAGCACCCAGGGAGGGCCGACGGGTGAGCAGTTCTTC.

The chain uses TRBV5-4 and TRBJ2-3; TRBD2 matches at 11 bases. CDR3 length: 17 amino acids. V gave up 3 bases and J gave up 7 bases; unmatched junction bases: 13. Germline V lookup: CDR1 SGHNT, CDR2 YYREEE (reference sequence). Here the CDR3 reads CASSSLFSGGGLNTQYF. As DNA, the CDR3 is TGTGCCAGCAGCTCGTTATTTAGCGGGGGGGGGTTGAATACGCAGTATTTT. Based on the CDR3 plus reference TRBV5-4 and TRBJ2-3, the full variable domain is ETGVTQSPTHLIKTRGQQVTLRCSSQSGHNTVSWYQQALGQGPQFIFQYYREEENGRGNFPPRFSGLQFPNYSSELNVNALELDDSALYLCASSSLFSGGGLNTQYFGPGTRLTVL.

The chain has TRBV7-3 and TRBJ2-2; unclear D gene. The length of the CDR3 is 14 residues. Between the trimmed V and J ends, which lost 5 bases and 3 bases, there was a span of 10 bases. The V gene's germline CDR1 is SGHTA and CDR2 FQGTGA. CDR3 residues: CASSRRLDTGELFF. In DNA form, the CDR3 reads TGTGCCAGCAGCCGTCGTCTAGACACCGGGGAGCTGTTTTTT.

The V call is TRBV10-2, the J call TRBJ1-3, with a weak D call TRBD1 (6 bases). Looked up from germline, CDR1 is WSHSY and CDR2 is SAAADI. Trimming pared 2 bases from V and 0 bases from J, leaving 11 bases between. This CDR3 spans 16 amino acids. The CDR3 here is CASSEGGSPSGNTIYF. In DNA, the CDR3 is TGCGCCAGCAGTGAGGGGGGCAGCCCCTCTGGAAACACCATATATTTT.

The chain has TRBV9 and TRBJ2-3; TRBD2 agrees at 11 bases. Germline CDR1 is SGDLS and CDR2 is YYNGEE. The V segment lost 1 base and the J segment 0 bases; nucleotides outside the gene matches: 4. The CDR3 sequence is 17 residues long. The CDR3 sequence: CASSVMGLAASTDTQYF. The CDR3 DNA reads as TGTGCCAGCAGCGTAATGGGACTAGCGGCAAGCACAGATACGCAGTATTTT.

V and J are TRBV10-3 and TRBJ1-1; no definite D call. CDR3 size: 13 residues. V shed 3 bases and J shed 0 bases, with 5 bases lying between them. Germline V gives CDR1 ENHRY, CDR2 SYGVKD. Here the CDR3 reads CAISDPMNTEAFF. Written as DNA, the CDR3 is TGTGCCATCAGTGATCCCATGAACACTGAAGCTTTCTTT.

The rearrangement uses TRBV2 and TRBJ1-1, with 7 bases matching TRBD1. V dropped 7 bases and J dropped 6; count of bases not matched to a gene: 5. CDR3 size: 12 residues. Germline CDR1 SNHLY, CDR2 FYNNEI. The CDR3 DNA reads TGTGCCAGCACCCCCGGGACAGCTGAAGCTTTCTTT. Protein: CASTPGTAEAFF.

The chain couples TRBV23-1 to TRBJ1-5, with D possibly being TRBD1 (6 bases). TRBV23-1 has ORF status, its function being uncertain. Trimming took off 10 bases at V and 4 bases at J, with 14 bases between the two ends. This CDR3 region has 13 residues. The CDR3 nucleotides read TGCGCCACCTCAGGACAGAGGAATCAGCCCCAGCATTTT. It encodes CATSGQRNQPQHF.

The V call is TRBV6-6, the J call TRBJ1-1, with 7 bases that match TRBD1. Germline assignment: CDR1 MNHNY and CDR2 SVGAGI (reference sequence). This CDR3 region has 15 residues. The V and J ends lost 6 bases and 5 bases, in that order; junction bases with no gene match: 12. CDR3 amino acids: CASRGGQIMRTEAFF. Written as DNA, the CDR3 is TGTGCCAGCAGGGGGGGACAGATCATGAGAACTGAAGCTTTCTTT.

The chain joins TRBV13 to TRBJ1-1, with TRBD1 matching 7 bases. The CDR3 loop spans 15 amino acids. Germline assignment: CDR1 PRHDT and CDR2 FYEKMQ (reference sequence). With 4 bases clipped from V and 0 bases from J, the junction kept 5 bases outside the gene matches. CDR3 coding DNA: TGTGCCAGCAGCTCTCCGGGACAGTTGAACACTGAAGCTTTCTTT. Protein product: CASSSPGQLNTEAFF.

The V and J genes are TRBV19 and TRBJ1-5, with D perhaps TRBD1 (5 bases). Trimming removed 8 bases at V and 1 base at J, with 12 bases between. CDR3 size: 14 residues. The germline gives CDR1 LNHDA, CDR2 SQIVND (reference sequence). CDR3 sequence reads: CASDQGVSNQPQHF. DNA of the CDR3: TGTGCCAGTGACCAGGGTGTGAGCAATCAGCCCCAGCATTTT.

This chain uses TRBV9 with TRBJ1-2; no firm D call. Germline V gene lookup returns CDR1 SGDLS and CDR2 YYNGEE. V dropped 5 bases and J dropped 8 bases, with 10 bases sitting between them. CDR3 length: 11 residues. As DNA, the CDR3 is TGTGCCAGCAGTTCAAGGGAGGGCTACACCTTC. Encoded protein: CASSSREGYTF.

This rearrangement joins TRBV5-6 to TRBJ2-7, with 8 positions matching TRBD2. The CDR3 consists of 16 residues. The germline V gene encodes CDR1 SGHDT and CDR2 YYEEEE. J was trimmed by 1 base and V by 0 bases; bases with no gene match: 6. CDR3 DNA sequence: TGTGCCAGCAGCTTGGAACTACTAGCGGTTTCCTACGAGCAGTACTTC. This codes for CASSLELLAVSYEQYF.